Listed below are T cell receptor beta chains from one sample, sequenced in a study of T cells after yellow fever vaccination. MiXCR, run by TCRdb on the 5' RACE reads, gives a single entry per CDR3 protein. The profile shows approximately 250,000 distinct CDR3 sequences, 5.2% of them singletons. Sample: CD4+ T cells sorted from PBMCs, taken on the day of the yellow fever booster vaccination. The receptors were gathered from a man between 18 and 29 years old who received the YFV17D yellow fever vaccine. Both conserved end residues are part of each CDR3. D genes are given only for firm matches. Part of the rows lack a size; the others show once, few, many or a class for expanded clones.

D,J,V,size,CDR3,DNA
-,TRBJ2-2,TRBV5-1,few,CASSLRRDGTGELFF,TGCGCCAGCAGCCTAAGGAGGGATGGTACCGGGGAGCTGTTTTTT
-,TRBJ2-1,TRBV7-9,many,CASSLGSYNEQFF,TGTGCCAGCAGCTTAGGCTCCTACAATGAGCAGTTCTTC
TRBD2,TRBJ2-5,TRBV12-3/TRBV12-4,many,CASSAGTSVLETQYF,TGTGCCAGCAGTGCCGGGACTAGCGTCCTAGAGACCCAGTACTTC
-,TRBJ1-1,TRBV4-3,few,CASSRRGPGEAFF,TGCGCCAGCAGCCGGAGGGGTCCAGGGGAAGCTTTCTTT
-,TRBJ2-5,TRBV11-1,-,CASSSRTEQETQYF,TGTGCCAGCAGCTCCAGGACGGAACAAGAGACCCAGTACTTC
-,TRBJ2-5,TRBV5-5,many,CASSLRVGVQETQYF,TGTGCCAGCAGCTTGCGGGTTGGAGTACAAGAGACCCAGTACTTC
-,TRBJ1-3,TRBV4-2,many,CASSQDRGTGNTIYF,TGTGCCAGCAGCCAAGATCGAGGGACTGGAAACACCATATATTTT
-,TRBJ1-2,TRBV7-2,-,CASSEGLTRGNYGYTF,TGTGCCAGCAGTGAGGGGCTGACCCGTGGGAACTATGGCTACACCTTC
-,TRBJ1-1,TRBV6-6,-,CASSQIRDTEAFF,TGTGCCAGCAGCCAGATTCGGGACACTGAAGCTTTCTTT
-,TRBJ1-5,TRBV6-2/TRBV6-3,many,CASRSDISGSNQPQHF,TGTGCCAGCCGTTCCGACATCTCAGGGAGCAATCAGCCCCAGCATTTT
-,TRBJ1-2,TRBV4-2,-,CASSPTGSVDYGYTF,TGTGCCAGCAGCCCGACAGGCTCCGTGGACTATGGCTACACCTTC
-,TRBJ2-5,TRBV4-2,once,CASSQDSGHRTQENQYF,TGTGCCAGCAGCCAAGATTCGGGACACAGGACCCAAGAGAACCAGTACTTC
-,TRBJ1-1,TRBV4-3,many,CASSPRANTEAFF,TGCGCCAGCAGCCCCAGGGCGAACACTGAAGCTTTCTTT
-,TRBJ2-5,TRBV12-3/TRBV12-4,few,CASSLKGETQYF,TGTGCCAGCAGTTTGAAGGGAGAGACCCAGTACTTC
-,TRBJ2-5,TRBV5-1,few,CASSLEQGGRTQYF,TGCGCCAGCAGCTTGGAACAGGGAGGGAGGACCCAGTACTTC
TRBD1,TRBJ2-2,TRBV6-1,few,CASRGTGGFIGELFF,TGTGCCAGCAGGGGGACAGGGGGCTTTATCGGGGAGCTGTTTTTT
-,TRBJ1-2,TRBV24-1,few,CATSGGRGYDGYTF,TGTGCCACCAGTGGAGGAAGGGGCTATGATGGCTACACCTTC
-,TRBJ2-2,TRBV5-1,-,CASSLDGGACPGSCFF,-
-,TRBJ1-4,TRBV3-1,few,CASSQVPEEEKLFF,TGTGCCAGCAGCCAAGTCCCAGAGGAGGAAAAACTGTTTTTT
-,TRBJ1-5,TRBV4-3,few,CASSQVFSSDQPQHF,TGCGCCAGCAGCCAAGTATTCAGTTCGGATCAGCCCCAGCATTTT
-,TRBJ1-1,TRBV28,many,CASSLLRGEAFF,TGTGCCAGCAGTTTACTTAGGGGTGAAGCTTTCTTT
TRBD1,TRBJ1-5,TRBV30,few,CAWKSPDRRDQPQHF,TGTGCCTGGAAATCTCCGGACAGGAGAGATCAGCCCCAGCATTTT
-,TRBJ2-5,TRBV5-1,-,CASRVSGVGETQYF,TGCGCCAGCAGAGTATCCGGGGTTGGCGAGACCCAGTACTTC
-,TRBJ2-3,TRBV20-1,few,CSARYFLAADTQYF,TGCAGTGCTAGATATTTCCTAGCTGCAGATACGCAGTATTTT
-,TRBJ2-7,TRBV3-1,few,CASSQMGLFYEQYF,TGTGCCAGCAGCCAGATGGGACTTTTCTACGAGCAGTACTTC
-,TRBJ2-1,TRBV15,many,CATSSLRGWTDYNEQFF,TGTGCCACCAGCAGCCTGCGCGGGTGGACAGACTACAATGAGCAGTTCTTC
TRBD1,TRBJ1-6,TRBV10-3,-,CAIRNTGGGSPLHF,TGTGCCATCAGGAACACAGGGGGTGGTTCACCCCTCCACTTT
-,TRBJ2-2,TRBV19,-,CASSRQVNTGELFF,TGTGCCAGTAGTCGCCAGGTGAACACCGGGGAGCTGTTTTTT
TRBD1,TRBJ1-2,TRBV11-2,-,CASARGLEADGYTF,TGTGCCAGCGCCAGGGGGCTCGAGGCCGATGGCTACACCTTC
TRBD1,TRBJ2-2,TRBV5-1,many,CASTLGTVNTGELFF,TGCGCCAGCACCTTAGGGACAGTGAACACCGGGGAGCTGTTTTTT
TRBD2,TRBJ2-5,TRBV19,-,CASSSPGLADETQYF,TGTGCCAGTAGTTCACCGGGACTAGCGGATGAGACCCAGTACTTC
-,TRBJ1-2,TRBV6-5,-,CASSIRLRYGYTF,TGTGCCAGCAGCATCAGGTTGCGCTATGGCTACACCTTC
TRBD1,TRBJ2-5,TRBV6-2/TRBV6-3,many,CASSYSMTGGDQETQYF,TGTGCCAGCAGTTACTCGATGACAGGGGGAGACCAAGAGACCCAGTACTTC
TRBD1,TRBJ2-5,TRBV7-2,few,CASSQTGAGQETQYF,TGTGCCAGCAGCCAGACAGGGGCCGGCCAAGAGACCCAGTACTTC
-,TRBJ2-2,TRBV4-3,many,CASSQDRVGELFF,TGCGCCAGCAGCCAAGACAGGGTCGGGGAGCTGTTTTTT
-,TRBJ1-1,TRBV20-1,-,CSASRMRTEAFF,TGCAGTGCTAGCAGGATGCGCACTGAAGCTTTCTTT
-,TRBJ1-1,TRBV18,few,CASSYGRATEAFF,TGTGCCAGCTCATATGGCAGGGCCACTGAAGCTTTCTTT
TRBD1,TRBJ2-1,TRBV5-1,many,CASRGRTGGIGEQFF,TGCGCCAGCCGTGGCAGGACAGGGGGGATCGGTGAGCAGTTCTTC
-,TRBJ2-3,TRBV7-2,-,CASSPRYRDTDTEYF,TGTGCCAGCAGCCCGCGGTACAGGGACACAGATACGGAGTATTTT